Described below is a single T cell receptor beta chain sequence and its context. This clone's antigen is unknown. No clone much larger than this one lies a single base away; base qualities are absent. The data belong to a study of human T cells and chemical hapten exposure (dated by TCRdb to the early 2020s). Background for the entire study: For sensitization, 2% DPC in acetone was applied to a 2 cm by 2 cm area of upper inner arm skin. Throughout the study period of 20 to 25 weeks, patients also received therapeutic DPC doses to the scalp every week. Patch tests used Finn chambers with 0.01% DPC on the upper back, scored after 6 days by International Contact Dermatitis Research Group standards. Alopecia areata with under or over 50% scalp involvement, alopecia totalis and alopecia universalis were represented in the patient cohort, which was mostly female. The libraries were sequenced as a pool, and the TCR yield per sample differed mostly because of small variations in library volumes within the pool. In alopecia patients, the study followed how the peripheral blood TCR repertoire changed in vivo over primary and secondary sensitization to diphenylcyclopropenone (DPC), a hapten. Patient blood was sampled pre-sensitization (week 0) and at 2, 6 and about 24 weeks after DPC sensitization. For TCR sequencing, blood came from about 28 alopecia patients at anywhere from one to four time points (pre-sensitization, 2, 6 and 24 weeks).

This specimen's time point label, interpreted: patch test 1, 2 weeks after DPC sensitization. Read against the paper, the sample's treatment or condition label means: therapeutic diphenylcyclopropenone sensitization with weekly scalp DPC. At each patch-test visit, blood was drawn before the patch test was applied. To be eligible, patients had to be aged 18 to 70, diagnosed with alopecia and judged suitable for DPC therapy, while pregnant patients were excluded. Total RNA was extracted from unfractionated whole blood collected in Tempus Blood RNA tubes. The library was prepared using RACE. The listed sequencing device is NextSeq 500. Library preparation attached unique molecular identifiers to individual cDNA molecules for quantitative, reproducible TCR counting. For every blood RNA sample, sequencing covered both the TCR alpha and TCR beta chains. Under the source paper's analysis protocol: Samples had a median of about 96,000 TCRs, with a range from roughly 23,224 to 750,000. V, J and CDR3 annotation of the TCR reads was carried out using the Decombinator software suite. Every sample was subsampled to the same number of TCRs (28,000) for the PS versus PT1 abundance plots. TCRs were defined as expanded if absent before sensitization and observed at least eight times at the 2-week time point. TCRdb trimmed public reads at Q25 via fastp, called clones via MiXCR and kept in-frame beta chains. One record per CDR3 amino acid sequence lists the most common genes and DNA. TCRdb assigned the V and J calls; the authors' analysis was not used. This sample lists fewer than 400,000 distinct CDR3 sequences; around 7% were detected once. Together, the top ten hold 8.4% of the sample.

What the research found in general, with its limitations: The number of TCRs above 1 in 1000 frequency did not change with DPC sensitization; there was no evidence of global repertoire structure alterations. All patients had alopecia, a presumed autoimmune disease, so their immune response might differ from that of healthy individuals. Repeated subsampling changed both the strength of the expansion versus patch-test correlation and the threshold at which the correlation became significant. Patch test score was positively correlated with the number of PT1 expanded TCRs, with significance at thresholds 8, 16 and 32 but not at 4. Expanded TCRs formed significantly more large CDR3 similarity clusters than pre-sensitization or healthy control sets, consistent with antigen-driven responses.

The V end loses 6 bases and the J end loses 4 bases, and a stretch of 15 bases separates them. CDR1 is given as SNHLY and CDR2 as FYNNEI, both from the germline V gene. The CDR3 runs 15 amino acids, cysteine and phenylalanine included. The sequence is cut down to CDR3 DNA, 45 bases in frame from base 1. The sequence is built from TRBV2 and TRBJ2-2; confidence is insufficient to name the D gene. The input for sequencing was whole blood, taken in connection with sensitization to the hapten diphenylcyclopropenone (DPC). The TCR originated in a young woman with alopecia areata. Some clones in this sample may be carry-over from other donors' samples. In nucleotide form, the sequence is TGTGCCAGCAGCTGGACGGAAGAGATCACCGGGGAGCTGTTTTTT. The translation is CASSWTEEITGELFF.